The 11 T cell receptor beta chains below come from one sample, sequenced in a study of shared clonotypes between healthy human individuals. Naive CD8 cells lacked CD45RO, underwent positive selection for CCR7 and left out terminally differentiated effector memory CD45RA+ cells. Sequencing was performed with immunoSEQ multiplex PCR; in TCRdb, only in-frame clones are kept and a portion is missing. The sample consists of around 2,000,000 clones, about 93% of them appearing once. Material for sequencing was naive CD8+ T cells from PBMCs. The receptor source for this set is a man younger than 35 in good health. Some clones in this sample may be carry-over from other donors' samples.

The chain has TRBV19 and TRBJ1-1; 8 positions match TRBD1. The CDR3 has 18 amino acids. Germline V gene lookup returns CDR1 LNHDA and CDR2 SQIVND (reference sequence). V gave up 0 bases and J gave up 4 bases; unmatched junction bases: 13. CDR3: CASSIDPRTGKGVTEAFF. The CDR3 DNA sequence: TGTGCCAGTAGTATAGATCCACGGACAGGGAAGGGTGTCACTGAAGCTTTCTTT.

The rearrangement joins TRBV7-9 to TRBJ2-7; 7 positions agree with TRBD1. CDR1 is SEHNR, CDR2 FQNEAQ, per germline (reference sequence). The CDR3 sequence is 13 residues long. The V gene end was trimmed by 5 bases and the J gene end by 5 bases; junction bases not matched to a gene: 6. For the CDR3, the DNA is TGTGCCAGCAGCCCATGGACAGGTCACGAGCAGTACTTC. Translated, it gives CASSPWTGHEQYF.

The V gene is TRBV4-2, the J gene TRBJ2-2; a possible D gene is TRBD1 (6 bases). CDR3 length equals 14 residues. V was pared by 1 base and J by 6 bases, with 9 bases between. The germline V gene encodes CDR1 LGHNA and CDR2 YNFKEQ. The CDR3 reads CASSQAGVPGELFF. For the CDR3, the DNA is TGTGCCAGCAGCCAAGCAGGGGTCCCCGGGGAGCTGTTTTTT.

This chain uses TRBV9 with TRBJ2-2; 9 bases align to TRBD1. Germline values: CDR1 SGDLS, CDR2 YYNGEE. The CDR3 loop spans 14 amino acids. With V trimmed by 6 bases and J by 4 bases, 4 bases remained unmatched. CDR3 DNA sequence: TGTGCCAGCACGGGGACAGGGAGCACCGGGGAGCTGTTTTTT. This codes for CASTGTGSTGELFF.

The J gene is TRBJ1-1, the V gene TRBV9; D not certain. This CDR3 has 14 amino acids. V was pared by 0 bases and J by 7 bases, with 13 bases between. The V gene's germline CDR1 is SGDLS and CDR2 YYNGEE. This CDR3 reads CASSVVGVVNEAFF. The DNA for the CDR3 is TGTGCCAGCAGCGTAGTCGGGGTGGTCAATGAAGCTTTCTTT.

The chain joins TRBV2 to TRBJ2-1; TRBD2 matches 10 bases. The CDR3 contains 17 residues. V lost 6 bases and J lost 0; bases outside the gene matches: 8. Germline loops: CDR1 SNHLY, CDR2 FYNNEI. CDR3 in DNA: TGTGCCAGCAGCGTAGAACCTAGCGGGAGCTCCTACAATGAGCAGTTCTTC. It specifies CASSVEPSGSSYNEQFF.

This clone was counted once. V is TRBV6-5 and J is TRBJ2-7; 8 positions agree with TRBD1. There are 15 residues in the CDR3. Per germline, CDR1 MNHEY and CDR2 SVGAGI. V lost 0 bases and J lost 3; bases outside the gene matches: 4. The CDR3 protein is CASSYSTTGGYEQYF. The CDR3 bases are TGTGCCAGCAGTTACTCGACTACAGGGGGCTACGAGCAGTACTTC.

The chain couples TRBV19 to TRBJ2-7, with no clear D. In germline, CDR1 is LNHDA, CDR2 SQIVND (reference sequence). This CDR3 contains 14 residues. With 3 bases removed from V and 2 bases from J, the gap between germline ends came to 11 bases. CDR3 sequence: CASSIDGGPYEQYF. The CDR3 DNA follows: TGTGCCAGTAGTATTGACGGTGGGCCCTACGAGCAGTACTTC.

In regard to this clone: Additional DNA sequences in this sample encode the identical CDR3. The chain uses TRBV9 and TRBJ1-1; no clear D. V lost 3 bases and J 1 base, leaving 4 bases between the germline ends. Germline V gene sequence: CDR1 SGDLS, CDR2 YYNGEE. The CDR3 is 12 residues long. CDR3 sequence (DNA): TGTGCCAGCAGCGCTGGGAACACTGAAGCTTTCTTT. It yields the protein CASSAGNTEAFF.

CDR3 in amino acids: CASSEVPYRADTQYF. The CDR3 DNA reads as TGTGCCAGCAGTGAAGTCCCCTATCGGGCAGATACGCAGTATTTT. This rearrangement joins TRBV2 to TRBJ2-3; D ambiguous. This CDR3 region has 15 residues. Trimming left V 1 base short and J 4 bases short, with 12 bases between. Germline assignment: CDR1 SNHLY and CDR2 FYNNEI.

The DNA for the CDR3 is TGCAGCGTGATCCCTGGCAGGGACGGAGCCTACGAGCAGTACTTC. Protein sequence: CSVIPGRDGAYEQYF. The J gene is TRBJ2-7, the V gene TRBV29-1; either TRBD1 or TRBD2 may fit D (5 bases each). Trimming took off 6 bases at V and 2 bases at J, with 20 bases between the two ends. CDR1 is SQVTM and CDR2 is ANQGSEA in the germline V gene. There are 15 residues in the CDR3.